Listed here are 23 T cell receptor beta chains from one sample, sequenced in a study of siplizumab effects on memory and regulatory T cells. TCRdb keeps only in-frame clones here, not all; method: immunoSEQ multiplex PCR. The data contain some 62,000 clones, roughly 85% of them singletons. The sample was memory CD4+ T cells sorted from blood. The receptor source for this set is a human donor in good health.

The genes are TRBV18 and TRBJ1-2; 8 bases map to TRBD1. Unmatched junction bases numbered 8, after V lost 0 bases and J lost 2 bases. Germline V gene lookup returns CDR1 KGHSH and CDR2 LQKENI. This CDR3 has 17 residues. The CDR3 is CASSPPGDRTPNYGYTF. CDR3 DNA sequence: TGTGCCAGCTCACCACCCGGGGACAGGACTCCAAACTATGGCTACACCTTC.

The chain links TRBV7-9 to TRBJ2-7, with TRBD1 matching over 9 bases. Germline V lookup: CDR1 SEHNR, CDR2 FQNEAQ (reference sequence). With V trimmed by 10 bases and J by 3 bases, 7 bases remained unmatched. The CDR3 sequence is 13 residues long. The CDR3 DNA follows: TGTGCCATAGCCGTGGGACAGGGCTACGAGCAGTACTTC. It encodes CAIAVGQGYEQYF.

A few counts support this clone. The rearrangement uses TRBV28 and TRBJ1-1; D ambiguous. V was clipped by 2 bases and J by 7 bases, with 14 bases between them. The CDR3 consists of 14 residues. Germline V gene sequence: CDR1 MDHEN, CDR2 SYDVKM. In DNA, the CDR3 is TGTGCCAGCAGTTTAATGGGAGGGAAGGATGAAGCTTTCTTT. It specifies CASSLMGGKDEAFF.

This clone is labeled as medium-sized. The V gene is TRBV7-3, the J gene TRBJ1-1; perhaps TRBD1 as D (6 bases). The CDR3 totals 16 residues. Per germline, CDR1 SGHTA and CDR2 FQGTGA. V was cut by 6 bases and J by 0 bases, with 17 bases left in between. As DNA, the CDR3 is TGTGCCAGCAGGCGCCGCGGGGGCGCGATGAACACTGAAGCTTTCTTT. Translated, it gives CASRRRGGAMNTEAFF.

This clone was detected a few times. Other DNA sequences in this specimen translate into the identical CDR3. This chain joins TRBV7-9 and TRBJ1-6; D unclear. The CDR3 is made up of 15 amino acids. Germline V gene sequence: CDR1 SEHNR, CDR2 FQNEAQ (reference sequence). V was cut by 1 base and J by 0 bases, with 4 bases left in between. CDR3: CASSLDSSYNSPLHF. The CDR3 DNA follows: TGTGCCAGCAGCTTAGATAGCTCCTATAATTCACCCCTCCACTTT.

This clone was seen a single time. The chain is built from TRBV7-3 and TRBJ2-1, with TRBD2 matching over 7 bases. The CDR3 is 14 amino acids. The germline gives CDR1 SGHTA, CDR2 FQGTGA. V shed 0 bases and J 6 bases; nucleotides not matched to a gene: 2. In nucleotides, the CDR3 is TGTGCCAGCAGCTTAACGTCTAGCGGCAATGAGCAGTTCTTC. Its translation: CASSLTSSGNEQFF.

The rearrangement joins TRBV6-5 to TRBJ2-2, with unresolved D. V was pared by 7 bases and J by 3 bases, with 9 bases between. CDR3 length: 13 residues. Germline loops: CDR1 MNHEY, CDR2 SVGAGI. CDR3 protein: CASKRADTGELFF. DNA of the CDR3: TGTGCCAGCAAGCGTGCGGACACCGGGGAGCTGTTTTTT.

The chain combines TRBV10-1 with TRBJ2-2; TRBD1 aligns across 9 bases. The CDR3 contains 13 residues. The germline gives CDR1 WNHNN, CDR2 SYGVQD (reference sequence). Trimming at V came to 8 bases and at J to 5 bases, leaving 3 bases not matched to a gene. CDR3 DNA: TGCGCCAGCGGACAGGGGTGGACCGGGGAGCTGTTTTTT. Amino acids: CASGQGWTGELFF.

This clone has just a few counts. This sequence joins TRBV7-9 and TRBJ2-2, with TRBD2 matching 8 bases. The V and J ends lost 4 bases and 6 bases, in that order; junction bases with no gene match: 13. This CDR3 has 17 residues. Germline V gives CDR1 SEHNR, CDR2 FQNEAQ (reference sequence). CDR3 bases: TGTGCCAGCAGCTCAACCCTCTCGGGAGGGGTTCCCGGGGAGCTGTTTTTT. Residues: CASSSTLSGGVPGELFF.

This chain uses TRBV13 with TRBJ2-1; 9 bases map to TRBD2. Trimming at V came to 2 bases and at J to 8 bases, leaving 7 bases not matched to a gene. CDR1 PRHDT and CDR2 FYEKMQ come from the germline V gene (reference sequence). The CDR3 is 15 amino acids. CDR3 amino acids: CASSLRAGGLHEQFF. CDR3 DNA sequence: TGTGCCAGCAGCTTAAGGGCGGGGGGGCTCCATGAGCAGTTCTTC.

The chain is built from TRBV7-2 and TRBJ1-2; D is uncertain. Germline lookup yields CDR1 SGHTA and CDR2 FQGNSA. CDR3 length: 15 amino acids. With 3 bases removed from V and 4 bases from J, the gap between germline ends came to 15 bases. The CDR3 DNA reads TGTGCCAGCAGCTTTGATGGCACCGAGATCTATGGCTACACCTTC. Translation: CASSFDGTEIYGYTF.

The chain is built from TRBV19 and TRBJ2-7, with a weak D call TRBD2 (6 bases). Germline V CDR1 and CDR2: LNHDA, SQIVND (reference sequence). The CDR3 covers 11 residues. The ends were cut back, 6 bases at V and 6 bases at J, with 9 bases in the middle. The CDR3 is CASREGREQYF. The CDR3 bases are TGTGCCAGTAGGGAGGGGCGCGAGCAGTACTTC.

CDR3 DNA sequence: TGTGCCAGCAGCTTAGATGGGTTCGAGCAGTACTTC. Translated: CASSLDGFEQYF. This chain links TRBV7-9 with TRBJ2-7; D gene uncertain. Germline assignment: CDR1 SEHNR and CDR2 FQNEAQ (reference sequence). This CDR3 has 12 residues. V was pared by 1 base and J by 6 bases, with 7 bases between. The full variable domain, rest sourced from reference TRBV7-9 and TRBJ2-7, is DTGVSQNPRHKITKRGQNVTFRCDPISEHNRLYWYRQTLGQGPEFLTYFQNEAQLEKSRLLSDRFSAERPKGSFSTLEIQRTEQGDSAMYLCASSLDGFEQYFGPGTRLTVT.

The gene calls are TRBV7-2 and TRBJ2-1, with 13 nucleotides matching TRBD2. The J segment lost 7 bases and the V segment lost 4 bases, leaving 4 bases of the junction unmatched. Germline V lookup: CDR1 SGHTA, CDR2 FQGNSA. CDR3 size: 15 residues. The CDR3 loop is CASSSLTSGGNEQFF. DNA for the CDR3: TGTGCCAGCAGCTCCCTGACTAGCGGGGGGAATGAGCAGTTCTTC.

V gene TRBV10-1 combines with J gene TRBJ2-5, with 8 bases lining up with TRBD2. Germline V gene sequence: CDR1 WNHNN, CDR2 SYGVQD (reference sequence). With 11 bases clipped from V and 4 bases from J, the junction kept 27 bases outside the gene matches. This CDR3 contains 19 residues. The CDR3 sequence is CASRCYFNRAGGRVETQYF. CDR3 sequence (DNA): TGCGCCTCGCGGTGCTATTTTAACCGGGCGGGGGGCCGGGTAGAGACCCAGTACTTC.

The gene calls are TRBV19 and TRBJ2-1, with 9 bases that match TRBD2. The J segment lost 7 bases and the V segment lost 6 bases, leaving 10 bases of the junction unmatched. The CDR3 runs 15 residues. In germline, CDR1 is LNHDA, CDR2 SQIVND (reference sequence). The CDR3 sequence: CASRGSGGIRNEQFF. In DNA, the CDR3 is TGTGCCAGTAGAGGTAGCGGGGGTATAAGGAATGAGCAGTTCTTC. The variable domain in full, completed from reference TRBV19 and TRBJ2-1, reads DGGITQSPKYLFRKEGQNVTLSCEQNLNHDAMYWYRQDPGQGLRLIYYSQIVNDFQKGDIAEGYSVSREKKESFPLTVTSAQKNPTAFYLCASRGSGGIRNEQFFGPGTRLTVL.

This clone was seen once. The CDR3 coding sequence is TGTGCCAGCAGTCCCCTAGGGACGCCCCACTCCTACGAGCAGTACTTC. Encoded protein: CASSPLGTPHSYEQYF. This chain links TRBV7-9 with TRBJ2-7; D possibly uses TRBD1 or TRBD2 (5 bases each). CDR3 length: 16 amino acids. Trimming removed 6 bases from V and 0 bases from J, with 18 bases in between. Germline CDR1 reads SEHNR; CDR2 reads FQNEAQ (reference sequence).

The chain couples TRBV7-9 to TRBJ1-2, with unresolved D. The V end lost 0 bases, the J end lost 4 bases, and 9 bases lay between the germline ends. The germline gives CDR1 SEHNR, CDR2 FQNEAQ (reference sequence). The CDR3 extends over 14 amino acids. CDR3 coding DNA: TGTGCCAGCAGCTTAGCAGGGCGGGGCTATGGCTACACCTTC. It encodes CASSLAGRGYGYTF.

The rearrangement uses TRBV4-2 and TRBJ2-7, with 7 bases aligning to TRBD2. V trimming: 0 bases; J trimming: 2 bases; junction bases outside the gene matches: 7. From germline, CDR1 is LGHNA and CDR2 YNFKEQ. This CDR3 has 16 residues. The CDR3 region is CASSQDLSGIAYEQYF. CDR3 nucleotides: TGTGCCAGCAGCCAAGATCTGAGCGGGATAGCCTACGAGCAGTACTTC.

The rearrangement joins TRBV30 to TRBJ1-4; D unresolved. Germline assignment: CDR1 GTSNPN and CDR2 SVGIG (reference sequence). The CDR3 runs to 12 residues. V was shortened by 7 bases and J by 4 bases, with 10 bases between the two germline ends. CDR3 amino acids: CASDVFNEKLFF. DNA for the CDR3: TGTGCCTCGGACGTGTTTAATGAAAAACTGTTTTTT.

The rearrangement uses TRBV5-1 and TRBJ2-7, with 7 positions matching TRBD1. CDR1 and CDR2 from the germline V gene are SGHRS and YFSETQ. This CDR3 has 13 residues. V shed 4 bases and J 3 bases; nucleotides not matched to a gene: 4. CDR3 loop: CASSPGQVYEQYF. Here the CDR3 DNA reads TGCGCCAGCAGCCCTGGACAGGTCTACGAGCAGTACTTC.

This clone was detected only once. The CDR3 here is CASSQDLIAGADTQYF. As DNA, the CDR3 is TGTGCCAGCAGCCAAGATCTAATAGCAGGGGCAGATACGCAGTATTTT. The chain couples TRBV4-2 to TRBJ2-3, with a possible D match to TRBD1 (6 bases). Trimming removed 0 bases from V and 4 bases from J, with 14 bases in between. CDR3 length: 16 amino acids. In germline, CDR1 is LGHNA, CDR2 YNFKEQ.

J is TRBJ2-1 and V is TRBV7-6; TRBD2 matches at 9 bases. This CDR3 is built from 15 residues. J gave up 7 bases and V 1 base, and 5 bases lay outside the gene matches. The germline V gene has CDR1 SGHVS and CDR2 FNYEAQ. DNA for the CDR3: TGTGCCAGCAGCTTAGGGACTAGCGTACCGAATGAGCAGTTCTTC. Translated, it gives CASSLGTSVPNEQFF.